Listed here are 20 T cell receptor beta chains from one sample, sequenced in a study of radiation and T cells in renal cell carcinoma. Documented time point: blood 2 weeks post-SBRT. Stated treatment: 15 Gy SBRT to primary tumor, nephrectomy 4 weeks later. Repertoires were generated with immunoSEQ multiplex PCR, while TCRdb's copy carries only in-frame clones and drops some. The sample includes around 70,000 clones, about four fifths seen only once; the top ten take around 5.5%. The sequenced sample was blood, obtained from a patient whose treatment included radiotherapy and nephrectomy. These TCRs come from a man aged 55 to 69 with renal cell carcinoma.

There are a few counts of this clone. This chain connects TRBV19 to TRBJ2-2, with D hard to call. V was pared by 2 bases and J by 6 bases, with 7 bases between. Germline V CDR1 and CDR2: LNHDA, SQIVND (reference sequence). This CDR3 spans 13 amino acids. The CDR3 coding sequence is TGTGCCAGTAGTATAAGGCATCCCGGGGAGCTGTTTTTT. This translates into CASSIRHPGELFF.

This sequence joins TRBV5-6 and TRBJ2-7, with D possibly matching TRBD2 (5 bases). V lost 1 base and J lost 3, with 8 bases in between. Germline loops: CDR1 SGHDT, CDR2 YYEEEE. The length of the CDR3 is 13 residues. CDR3 region: CASSLYGVYEQYF. In nucleotides, the CDR3 is TGTGCCAGCAGCTTGTACGGGGTCTACGAGCAGTACTTC.

The table lists this clone with a count of one. The chain is built from TRBV7-8 and TRBJ2-5, with 10 positions matching TRBD1. Losses at the gene ends were 1 base for V and 1 base for J; bases not matched to a gene: 0. The CDR3 loop spans 15 amino acids. Germline V gives CDR1 SGHVS, CDR2 FQNEAQ. The CDR3 here is CASSLGTGGQETQYF. The CDR3 DNA sequence: TGTGCCAGCAGCTTAGGGACAGGGGGCCAAGAGACCCAGTACTTC.

The chain couples TRBV25-1 to TRBJ2-3; TRBD2 matches 10 bases. V lost 5 bases and J lost 4; bases outside the gene matches: 6. The CDR3 consists of 15 residues. Germline V lookup: CDR1 MGHDK, CDR2 SYGVNS. The chain's CDR3 is CASSPASGSPDTQYF. As DNA, the CDR3 is TGTGCCAGCAGTCCCGCTAGCGGGAGCCCAGATACGCAGTATTTT.

V usage is TRBV5-4 and J usage is TRBJ1-4, with TRBD1 matching over 9 bases. In germline, CDR1 is SGHNT, CDR2 YYREEE (reference sequence). Trimming at V came to 2 bases and at J to 7 bases, leaving 3 bases not matched to a gene. The CDR3 totals 14 residues. Here the CDR3 reads CASSLDRGSEKLFF. For the CDR3, the DNA is TGTGCCAGCAGCTTAGACAGGGGGTCTGAAAAACTGTTTTTT.

This rearrangement joins TRBV7-2 to TRBJ2-7; D remains ambiguous. Germline V gives CDR1 SGHTA, CDR2 FQGNSA. The CDR3 covers 15 residues. V was cut by 2 bases and J by 0 bases, with 11 bases left in between. For the CDR3, the DNA is TGTGCCAGCAGCTTACAGGCGGTAAGCTCCTACGAGCAGTACTTC. Its translation: CASSLQAVSSYEQYF.

The rearrangement links TRBV6-6 to TRBJ2-6; no definite D call. Per the germline V gene, CDR1 is MNHNY and CDR2 is SVGAGI (reference sequence). The V and J ends lost 0 bases and 0 bases respectively, with 3 bases between them. The CDR3 loop spans 15 amino acids. CDR3 region: CASSYSSSGANVLTF. CDR3 coding DNA: TGTGCCAGCAGTTACTCGAGCTCTGGGGCCAACGTCCTGACTTTC.

The rearrangement links TRBV21-1 to TRBJ2-1. TRBV21-1 is a known pseudogene. CDR3 length equals 14 residues. CDR3 sequence: CASSGTPTDNEQFF. CDR3 DNA sequence: TGTGCCAGCAGCGGAACGCCTACCGACAATGAGCAGTTCTTC.

This clone was counted a single time. The chain carries TRBV27 and TRBJ1-2; 12 nucleotides agree with TRBD1. The V gene's germline CDR1 is MNHEY and CDR2 SMNVEV (reference sequence). V trimming: 3 bases; J trimming: 10 bases; junction bases outside the gene matches: 3. There are 13 residues in the CDR3. DNA for the CDR3: TGTGCCAGCAGTTTTGGGGACAGGGGGCCCTACACCTTC. This sequence encodes CASSFGDRGPYTF.

The sample holds one count of this clone. The chain combines TRBV5-4 with TRBJ2-6, with TRBD1 matching 11 bases. CDR1 SGHNT and CDR2 YYREEE come from the germline V gene (reference sequence). J was trimmed by 4 bases and V by 0 bases; bases with no gene match: 9. This CDR3 region has 19 residues. CDR3 in amino acids: CASSLAFGQGARGANVLTF. The CDR3 region has the DNA TGTGCCAGCAGCTTGGCCTTCGGACAGGGGGCGAGAGGGGCCAACGTCCTGACTTTC. Complete variable domain (other parts from reference TRBV5-4 and TRBJ2-6): ETGVTQSPTHLIKTRGQQVTLRCSSQSGHNTVSWYQQALGQGPQFIFQYYREEENGRGNFPPRFSGLQFPNYSSELNVNALELDDSALYLCASSLAFGQGARGANVLTFGAGSRLTVL.

This rearrangement joins TRBV28 to TRBJ1-1; no definite D call. The length of the CDR3 is 13 residues. Germline values: CDR1 MDHEN, CDR2 SYDVKM. V gave up 8 bases and J gave up 0 bases, with 10 bases separating them. DNA of the CDR3: TGTGCCAGCCACGGGGAGCTGAACACTGAAGCTTTCTTT. It specifies CASHGELNTEAFF.

The V gene is TRBV7-2, the J gene TRBJ1-2, with D uncertain. The CDR3 runs 14 residues. CDR1 is SGHTA, CDR2 FQGNSA, per germline. The V gene lost 7 bases and the J gene lost 0 bases, with 12 bases spanning the gap. CDR3 in amino acids: CASKPATPNYGYTF. CDR3 nucleotide sequence: TGTGCCAGCAAGCCGGCCACTCCTAACTATGGCTACACCTTC.

The chain combines TRBV12-5 with TRBJ2-6; TRBD2 aligns across 9 bases. Germline V CDR1 and CDR2: LGHNT, FRNRAP. The trim removed 3 bases at V and 2 bases at J, leaving 11 bases unmatched. The CDR3 runs to 19 residues. The CDR3 DNA follows: TGTGCTAGTGGTTTTCTTAGGACTAGCGAAAACGCTGGGGCCAACGTCCTGACTTTC. Amino acid sequence: CASGFLRTSENAGANVLTF.

This clone was seen a few times. V usage is TRBV11-3 and J usage is TRBJ1-2; unclear D gene. V lost 0 bases to trimming and J lost 5 bases, with 10 bases between them. This CDR3 is 14 amino acids long. The germline V gene encodes CDR1 SGHNT and CDR2 YENEEA. The CDR3 DNA follows: TGTGCCAGCAGCTTAGATGGCATCTGTTATGGCTACACCTTC. Translated, it gives CASSLDGICYGYTF.

This clone was observed a few times. The rearrangement links TRBV19 to TRBJ1-3, with no clear D. Germline V lookup: CDR1 LNHDA, CDR2 SQIVND (reference sequence). The V end lost 3 bases, the J end lost 0 bases, and 9 bases lay between the germline ends. The CDR3 sequence is 15 residues long. The chain's CDR3 is CASSMLPGSGNTIYF. The CDR3 region has the DNA TGTGCCAGTAGTATGCTTCCAGGCTCTGGAAACACCATATATTTT.

The chain combines TRBV7-2 with TRBJ2-7; 14 bases match TRBD2. Germline CDR1 is SGHTA and CDR2 is FQGNSA. Trimming cost V 8 bases and J 8 bases; bases outside gene matches: 8. This CDR3 comprises 14 residues. DNA of the CDR3: TGTGCCAGCGCGGCCGGGACTAGCGGGAGAAAGCAGTACTTC. Translation: CASAAGTSGRKQYF.

Of note for this clone: One end of the junction varies from germline; a read error may be responsible. CDR3 bases: TGTGCCAGCAGCATAGGCAGGGGGTCGGGTGTCTACGAGCAGTACTTC. Translating gives CASSIGRGSGVYEQYF. The chain combines TRBV13 with TRBJ2-7, with 7 bases aligning to TRBD1. The V gene's germline CDR1 is PRHDT and CDR2 FYEKMQ (reference sequence). This CDR3 has 16 amino acids. Full variable domain (missing parts from reference TRBV13 and TRBJ2-7): AAGVIQSPRHLIKEKRETATLKCYPIPRHDTVYWYQQGPGQDPQFLISFYEKMQSDKGSIPDRFSAQQFSDYHSELNMSSLELGDSALYFCASSIGRGSGVYEQYFGPGTRLTVT.

The J gene is TRBJ2-3, the V gene TRBV5-1, with TRBD2 matching 9 bases. Unmatched junction bases numbered 7, after V lost 0 bases and J lost 5 bases. The CDR3 length is 16 residues. CDR1 SGHRS and CDR2 YFSETQ come from the germline V gene. CDR3 loop: CASSLALAGSKDTQYF. CDR3 DNA sequence: TGCGCCAGCAGCTTGGCGCTAGCGGGAAGTAAAGATACGCAGTATTTT.

The CDR3 bases are TGCGCCAGCAGCTTGTTCGCAGGGGCAAACATTCAGTACTTC. It is translated as CASSLFAGANIQYF. The chain is built from TRBV5-1 and TRBJ2-4, with D perhaps TRBD1 (6 bases). V was cut by 1 base and J by 6 bases, with 11 bases left in between. CDR1 and CDR2 from the germline V gene are SGHRS and YFSETQ. The CDR3 contains 14 residues.

The gene calls are TRBV19 and TRBJ2-1; D is perhaps TRBD1 (5 bases). CDR3 length: 16 amino acids. The ends were cut back, 5 bases at V and 0 bases at J, with 14 bases in the middle. The germline CDR1 and CDR2 sequences are LNHDA and SQIVND (reference sequence). The CDR3 region is CASSAYRLSSYNEQFF. The CDR3, as DNA: TGTGCCAGTAGTGCGTACAGGTTAAGCTCCTACAATGAGCAGTTCTTC. Using reference TRBV19 and TRBJ2-1 for the parts outside the CDR3, the full variable domain is DGGITQSPKYLFRKEGQNVTLSCEQNLNHDAMYWYRQDPGQGLRLIYYSQIVNDFQKGDIAEGYSVSREKKESFPLTVTSAQKNPTAFYLCASSAYRLSSYNEQFFGPGTRLTVL.